These 25 T cell receptor beta chains were sequenced from one sample in a study of cytomegalovirus exposure and HLA in healthy donors. The PCR used 60 Vbeta and 13 Jbeta primers. Measured with immunoSEQ multiplex PCR; TCRdb has only the in-frame clones, and not every one. Among some 160,000 clones listed, around 10% were seen once. The sequenced sample was PBMCs. The receptors here all came from a male donor in good health and CMV-seronegative.

The CDR3 loop reads CASSQVEVRFGSYNSPLHF. The CDR3 coding sequence is TGTGCCAGCAGCCAAGTCGAGGTTAGGTTCGGCTCCTATAATTCACCCCTCCACTTT. The chain has TRBV4-2 and TRBJ1-6; no clear D. The CDR3 sequence is 19 residues long. Trimming took off 1 base at V and 0 bases at J, with 16 bases between the two ends. CDR1 and CDR2 from the germline V gene are LGHNA and YNFKEQ.

Only a few counts were recorded for this clone. The chain joins TRBV2 to TRBJ1-2, with 8 bases identical to TRBD1. Unmatched junction bases numbered 11, after V lost 6 bases and J lost 5 bases. The CDR3 extends over 15 amino acids. CDR1 SNHLY and CDR2 FYNNEI come from the germline V gene. This chain's CDR3 is CASSLTPGTGYGYTF. The CDR3 DNA reads as TGTGCCAGCAGCTTGACTCCCGGGACAGGTTATGGCTACACCTTC.

The chain links TRBV6-5 to TRBJ1-2; D is possibly TRBD1 (5 bases). The germline CDR1 and CDR2 sequences are MNHEY and SVGAGI. CDR3 length: 16 amino acids. V lost 2 bases and J lost 1, with 14 bases in between. Here the CDR3 reads CASSYVTAGGNYGYTF. DNA of the CDR3: TGTGCCAGCAGTTACGTGACGGCCGGGGGTAACTATGGCTACACCTTC.

The chain couples TRBV27 to TRBJ1-5, with D possibly TRBD1 on 5 matching bases. Germline V gene data show CDR1 as MNHEY and CDR2 as SMNVEV (reference sequence). The CDR3 extends over 13 amino acids. V dropped 8 bases and J dropped 5 bases, with 13 bases sitting between them. CDR3 DNA sequence: TGTGCCAGCCAACGCGGGGGAGATCAGCCCCAGCATTTT. This sequence encodes CASQRGGDQPQHF.

This clone occurred a few times. The chain joins TRBV7-2 to TRBJ2-1, with 7 bases that match TRBD1. V was clipped by 7 bases and J by 3 bases; unmatched bases: 6. The CDR3 contains 14 residues. Germline V lookup: CDR1 SGHTA, CDR2 FQGNSA. CDR3 amino acids: CASIIRDSYNEQFF. The CDR3 region has the DNA TGTGCCAGCATAATACGGGACAGCTACAATGAGCAGTTCTTC.

The chain links TRBV6-5 to TRBJ1-2; D possibly corresponds to TRBD1 (5 bases). This CDR3 has 13 amino acids. Trimming removed 2 bases at V and 6 bases at J, with 10 bases between. Germline CDR1 MNHEY, CDR2 SVGAGI. The CDR3 sequence is CASSYGGSDGYTF. CDR3 bases: TGTGCCAGCAGTTACGGGGGGTCAGATGGCTACACCTTC.

This rearrangement joins TRBV6-5 to TRBJ2-5; possible D gene TRBD2, 7 bases. Germline values: CDR1 MNHEY, CDR2 SVGAGI. The V gene lost 8 bases and the J gene lost 3 bases, with 16 bases spanning the gap. CDR3 length: 14 amino acids. The CDR3 is CASHNPGGEETQYF. The CDR3, as DNA: TGTGCCAGCCACAACCCGGGGGGCGAAGAGACCCAGTACTTC.

This clone showed up just a few times. The chain is built from TRBV28 and TRBJ1-1; D gene ambiguous. Trimming pared 3 bases from V and 5 bases from J, leaving 10 bases between. Germline V gives CDR1 MDHEN, CDR2 SYDVKM. The CDR3 is 13 amino acids. In DNA form, the CDR3 reads TGTGCCAGCAGTTTGAGGGAGGTGACTGAAGCTTTCTTT. Translating gives CASSLREVTEAFF.

V gene TRBV2 combines with J gene TRBJ1-6, with TRBD1 matching over 7 bases. Looked up from germline, CDR1 is SNHLY and CDR2 is FYNNEI. CDR3 length: 16 residues. Trimming took 4 bases from V and 7 from J; bases not matched to a gene: 10. The CDR3 region has the DNA TGTGCCAGCAGTGGCCCGACAGGGCCCGAAAATTCACCCCTCCACTTT. This codes for CASSGPTGPENSPLHF.

In this sample, this clone turned up a few times. The rearrangement uses TRBV4-2 and TRBJ1-1; a weak D match, TRBD1 (5 bases). Germline-derived CDR1 and CDR2 are LGHNA and YNFKEQ. The CDR3 has 16 amino acids. Trimming pared 0 bases from V and 0 bases from J, leaving 11 bases between. The CDR3 DNA reads TGTGCCAGCAGCCAAGATTCGGAGGGGATGAACACTGAAGCTTTCTTT. It codes for CASSQDSEGMNTEAFF.

The genes are TRBV30 and TRBJ1-5; possible D gene TRBD1, 6 bases. The CDR3 is 12 amino acids. CDR1 and CDR2 from the germline V gene are GTSNPN and SVGIG (reference sequence). This chain's CDR3 is CASGTPNQPQHF. The CDR3 DNA follows: TGTGCATCGGGGACACCCAATCAGCCCCAGCATTTT.

This clone was recorded a few times. This chain joins TRBV6-5 and TRBJ2-7, with D uncertain. Germline values: CDR1 MNHEY, CDR2 SVGAGI. The length of the CDR3 is 15 residues. V lost 2 bases, J lost 2 bases, and 13 bases lay in between. The CDR3: CASSYGGSSTYEQYF. The CDR3, as DNA: TGTGCCAGCAGTTACGGCGGAAGTTCTACCTACGAGCAGTACTTC.

This clone was seen only a few times. The chain is built from TRBV11-3 and TRBJ2-1; 10 bases are a match to TRBD2. V lost 3 bases to trimming and J lost 6 bases; unmatched junction nucleotides: 8. The CDR3 extends over 16 amino acids. Germline CDR1 SGHNT, CDR2 YENEEA. The DNA for the CDR3 is TGTGCCAGCAGCTTCCGGACTAGCGGCTTCTCCAATGAGCAGTTCTTC. This gives the protein CASSFRTSGFSNEQFF.

V usage is TRBV7-9 and J usage is TRBJ1-2; 10 bases are a match to TRBD1. V lost 5 bases and J lost 8; bases outside the gene matches: 5. The CDR3 runs 13 residues. Germline V CDR1 and CDR2: SEHNR, FQNEAQ (reference sequence). The CDR3 region is CASSRQGAEGYTF. In DNA form, the CDR3 reads TGTGCCAGCAGCCGACAGGGGGCGGAGGGCTACACCTTC.

This rearrangement joins TRBV7-9 to TRBJ1-2, with D hard to call. Germline assignment: CDR1 SEHNR and CDR2 FQNEAQ (reference sequence). Between the trimmed V and J ends, which lost 5 bases and 8 bases, there was a span of 15 bases. The CDR3 contains 13 residues. The CDR3 sequence: CASSPRMKQGYTF. Written as DNA, the CDR3 is TGTGCCAGCAGCCCTAGAATGAAGCAAGGCTACACCTTC.

This clone was counted between two and nine times. The chain links TRBV18 to TRBJ1-5, with 8 bases that match TRBD1. V dropped 4 bases and J dropped 5; count of bases not matched to a gene: 4. From germline, CDR1 is KGHSH and CDR2 LQKENI. This CDR3 contains 14 residues. In DNA form, the CDR3 reads TGTGCCAGCTCACAACAGGGGGAAGATCAGCCCCAGCATTTT. This gives the protein CASSQQGEDQPQHF.

V usage is TRBV6-6 and J usage is TRBJ1-2; weak D call: TRBD1 (6 bases). The CDR3 contains 15 residues. The V gene lost 6 bases and the J gene lost 6 bases, with 20 bases spanning the gap. Germline V gene sequence: CDR1 MNHNY, CDR2 SVGAGI (reference sequence). This chain's CDR3 is CASRTQSTGTDGYTF. The DNA for the CDR3 is TGTGCCAGCAGAACCCAATCGACAGGAACCGATGGCTACACCTTC.

This chain joins TRBV7-2 and TRBJ1-2, with 7 bases fitting TRBD1. V lost 5 bases to trimming and J lost 0 bases; unmatched junction nucleotides: 6. The CDR3 spans 15 residues. CDR1 SGHTA and CDR2 FQGNSA come from the germline V gene. CDR3: CASSLRQGTNYGYTF. CDR3 sequence (DNA): TGTGCCAGCAGCCTACGACAGGGTACTAACTATGGCTACACCTTC.

On this clone: Additional DNA sequences in this sample encode the identical CDR3. The V and J genes are TRBV7-2 and TRBJ1-1; D is unresolved. This CDR3 is built from 13 residues. The V and J ends lost 2 bases and 3 bases respectively, with 7 bases between them. CDR1 is SGHTA and CDR2 is FQGNSA in the germline V gene. The CDR3 DNA reads as TGTGCCAGCAGCTTACGAGGAGACACTGAAGCTTTCTTT. Translated, it gives CASSLRGDTEAFF.

The chain combines TRBV5-1 with TRBJ2-7, with 7 bases identical to TRBD2. This CDR3 is 15 amino acids long. Germline-derived CDR1 and CDR2 are SGHRS and YFSETQ. Trimming took 0 bases from V and 6 from J; bases not matched to a gene: 9. The CDR3 sequence is CASSLAAGVAFEQYF. The CDR3 nucleotides read TGCGCCAGCAGCTTGGCTGCGGGAGTGGCCTTCGAGCAGTACTTC.

This CDR3 is CASSLVTGSTEAFF. CDR3 DNA sequence: TGCGCCAGCAGCTTGGTTACAGGGAGCACTGAAGCTTTCTTT. This chain uses TRBV5-1 with TRBJ1-1, with D maybe TRBD1 (6 bases). The germline gives CDR1 SGHRS, CDR2 YFSETQ. The CDR3 is 14 amino acids. V gave up 0 bases and J gave up 4 bases, with 10 bases separating them.

The V gene is TRBV25-1, the J gene TRBJ2-7; 7 bases match TRBD1. After removal of 3 bases from V and 2 bases from J, the junction contained 7 bases not matched to a gene. Per the germline V gene, CDR1 is MGHDK and CDR2 is SYGVNS. This CDR3 has 15 residues. CDR3 amino acids: CASSDLDRTTYEQYF. DNA of the CDR3: TGTGCCAGCAGTGATTTGGACAGGACCACCTACGAGCAGTACTTC.

The rearrangement links TRBV4-1 to TRBJ1-1, with TRBD1 matching 7 bases. Germline V gene sequence: CDR1 MGHRA, CDR2 YSYEKL. The V gene end was trimmed by 4 bases and the J gene end by 0 bases; junction bases not matched to a gene: 8. The CDR3 runs to 16 residues. The CDR3 spells CASSRRQGQLNTEAFF. The CDR3 DNA reads as TGCGCCAGCAGCCGACGCCAGGGACAGCTGAACACTGAAGCTTTCTTT.

This clone was counted between two and nine times. V gene TRBV29-1 combines with J gene TRBJ1-1; no definite D call. Germline values: CDR1 SQVTM, CDR2 ANQGSEA. V was shortened by 5 bases and J by 6 bases, with 10 bases between the two germline ends. CDR3 length: 11 amino acids. The CDR3 sequence: CSVLSSPEAFF. For the CDR3, the DNA is TGCAGCGTTCTTAGTAGCCCTGAAGCTTTCTTT.

This clone was recorded a few times. The chain links TRBV28 to TRBJ2-7; 9 bases agree with TRBD1. V shed 4 bases and J 4 bases; nucleotides not matched to a gene: 8. Per the germline V gene, CDR1 is MDHEN and CDR2 is SYDVKM. The CDR3 spans 15 residues. The DNA for the CDR3 is TGTGCCAGCAGTTCGACAGGGGGATTCCTTTACGAGCAGTACTTC. This translates into CASSSTGGFLYEQYF.